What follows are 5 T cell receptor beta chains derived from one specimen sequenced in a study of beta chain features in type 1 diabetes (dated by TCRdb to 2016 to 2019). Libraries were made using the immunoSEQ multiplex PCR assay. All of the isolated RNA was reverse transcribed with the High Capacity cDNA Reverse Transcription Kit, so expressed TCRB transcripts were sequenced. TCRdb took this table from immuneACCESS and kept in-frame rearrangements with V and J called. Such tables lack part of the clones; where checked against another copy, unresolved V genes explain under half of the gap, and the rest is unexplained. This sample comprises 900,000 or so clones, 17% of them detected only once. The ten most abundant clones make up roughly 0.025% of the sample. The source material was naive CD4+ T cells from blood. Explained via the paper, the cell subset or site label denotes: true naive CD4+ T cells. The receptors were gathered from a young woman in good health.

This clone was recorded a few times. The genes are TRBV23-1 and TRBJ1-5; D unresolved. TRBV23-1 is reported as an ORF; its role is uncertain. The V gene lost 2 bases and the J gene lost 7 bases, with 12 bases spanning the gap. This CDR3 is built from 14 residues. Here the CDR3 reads CASSQRRVTQPQHF. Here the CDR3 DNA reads TGCGCCAGCAGTCAAAGGAGGGTCACCCAGCCCCAGCATTTT.

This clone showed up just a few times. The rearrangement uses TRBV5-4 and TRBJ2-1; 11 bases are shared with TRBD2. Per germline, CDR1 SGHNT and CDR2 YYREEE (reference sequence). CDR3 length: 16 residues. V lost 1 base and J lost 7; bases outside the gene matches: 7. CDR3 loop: CASSLITSGSRNEQFF. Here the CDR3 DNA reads TGTGCCAGCAGCTTGATTACTAGCGGGAGTAGGAATGAGCAGTTCTTC.

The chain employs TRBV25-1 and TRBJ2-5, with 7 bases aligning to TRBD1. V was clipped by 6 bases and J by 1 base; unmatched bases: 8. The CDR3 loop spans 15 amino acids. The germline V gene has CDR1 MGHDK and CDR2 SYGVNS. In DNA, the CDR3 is TGTGCCAGCAGCGCTGACAGGGCACTCCAAGAGACCCAGTACTTC. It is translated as CASSADRALQETQYF.

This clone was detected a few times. CDR3 bases: TGTGCCAGCAGCCAGGGTCTAGCAGCTAATTCCTACAATGAGCAGTTCTTC. Amino acids: CASSQGLAANSYNEQFF. The chain carries TRBV7-2 and TRBJ2-1; the D gene could be TRBD1 or TRBD2 (5 bases each). The germline V gene encodes CDR1 SGHTA and CDR2 FQGNSA. Trimming shortened V by 5 bases and J by 1 base, and 18 bases separated the two germline ends. CDR3 length equals 17 residues.

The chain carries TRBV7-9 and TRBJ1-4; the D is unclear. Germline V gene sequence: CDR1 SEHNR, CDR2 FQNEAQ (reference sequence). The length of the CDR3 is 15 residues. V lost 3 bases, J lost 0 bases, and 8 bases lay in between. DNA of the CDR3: TGTGCCAGCAGCTTCTCGATTGCAACTAATGAAAAACTGTTTTTT. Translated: CASSFSIATNEKLFF.